What follows are 21 T cell receptor beta chains derived from one specimen sequenced in a study of shared clonotypes between healthy human individuals. The assay was immunoSEQ multiplex PCR, and TCRdb's table has in-frame clones only and misses some. The table lists roughly 2.5 million clones, 85% to 95% of them singletons. The sequencing input was naive CD4+ T cells sorted from blood. Sample subset: CD45RA+ positively selected. The receptors derive from a man aged 18 to 30 in good health.

The chain has TRBV9 and TRBJ2-2; TRBD1 agrees at 9 bases. The V segment lost 3 bases and the J segment 7 bases; nucleotides outside the gene matches: 7. CDR1 SGDLS and CDR2 YYNGEE come from the germline V gene. The CDR3 runs to 15 residues. The CDR3 reads CASSARTGAIGELFF. CDR3 bases: TGTGCCAGCAGCGCCCGGACAGGGGCGATCGGGGAGCTGTTTTTT.

V gene TRBV6-6 combines with J gene TRBJ2-3; 8 bases align to TRBD1. The CDR3 extends over 16 amino acids. Germline V gene data show CDR1 as MNHNY and CDR2 as SVGAGI (reference sequence). Losses at the gene ends were 1 base for V and 6 bases for J; bases not matched to a gene: 9. In nucleotides, the CDR3 is TGTGCCAGCAGTTACTTTGGGGCAGGGGGCGAGGATACGCAGTATTTT. As protein: CASSYFGAGGEDTQYF.

In regard to this clone: The sample carries other DNA sequences with the same CDR3. V usage is TRBV18 and J usage is TRBJ2-3, with D possibly being TRBD2 (5 bases). CDR3 length: 13 residues. The V end was cut by 6 bases, the J end by 0 bases, with 7 bases between. Per the germline V gene, CDR1 is KGHSH and CDR2 is LQKENI. CDR3: CASSSGSTDTQYF. DNA of the CDR3: TGTGCCAGCTCGAGCGGCAGCACAGATACGCAGTATTTT.

V usage is TRBV5-1 and J usage is TRBJ2-7; 11 nucleotides line up with TRBD2. Germline V gives CDR1 SGHRS, CDR2 YFSETQ. The CDR3 is 14 residues long. V shed 6 bases, J shed 4 bases, and the junction held 6 bases outside the gene matches. The CDR3 protein is CASKPGTSGYEQYF. The CDR3 bases are TGCGCCAGCAAACCCGGGACTAGCGGATACGAGCAGTACTTC. Together with reference TRBV5-1 and TRBJ2-7, the CDR3 gives the full variable domain: KAGVTQTPRYLIKTRGQQVTLSCSPISGHRSVSWYQQTPGQGLQFLFEYFSETQRNKGNFPGRFSGRQFSNSRSEMNVSTLELGDSALYLCASKPGTSGYEQYFGPGTRLTVT.

The chain combines TRBV6-4 with TRBJ1-2, with D possibly matching TRBD1 (6 bases). This CDR3 spans 15 amino acids. V gave up 6 bases and J gave up 2 bases, with 16 bases separating them. The germline V gene has CDR1 MRHNA and CDR2 SNTAGT. For the CDR3, the DNA is TGTGCCAGCAGCGTCTCGGGACACCTAAACTATGGCTACACCTTC. It codes for CASSVSGHLNYGYTF.

About this clone itself: A junction end diverges from the germline sequence, so it may reflect a read error. The gene calls are TRBV7-7 and TRBJ2-1; 10 positions match TRBD2. Looked up from germline, CDR1 is SSHAT and CDR2 is FNYEAQ (reference sequence). The CDR3 consists of 15 residues. As DNA, the CDR3 is TGTGCTAGCAGGTTGACTAGCGGGCTCTACAATGAGCAGTTCTTC. The encoded protein is CASRLTSGLYNEQFF.

Regarding this clone: At the DNA level, this CDR3 is encoded by other sequences in the same sample as well. The chain carries TRBV7-9 and TRBJ2-7; the match to TRBD2 covers 8 bases. With V trimmed by 3 bases and J by 1 base, 2 bases remained unmatched. The CDR3 loop spans 14 amino acids. CDR1 and CDR2 (germline): SEHNR, FQNEAQ (reference sequence). CDR3 in DNA: TGTGCCAGCAGCTTGGGACTAGTTTCCTACGAGCAGTACTTC. Amino acid sequence: CASSLGLVSYEQYF.

Of note for this clone: Within the sample, other DNA sequences also encode this same CDR3. The rearrangement uses TRBV2 and TRBJ2-7, with TRBD1 matching 7 bases. CDR3 length: 12 amino acids. J gave up 4 bases and V 6 bases, and 3 bases lay outside the gene matches. Germline-derived CDR1 and CDR2 are SNHLY and FYNNEI. The CDR3 coding sequence is TGTGCCAGCAGGACAGGGCCTTACGAGCAGTACTTC. Amino acid sequence: CASRTGPYEQYF. The variable domain in full, completed from reference TRBV2 and TRBJ2-7, reads EPEVTQTPSHQVTQMGQEVILRCVPISNHLYFYWYRQILGQKVEFLVSFYNNEISEKSEIFDDQFSVERPDGSNFTLKIRSTKLEDSAMYFCASRTGPYEQYFGPGTRLTVT.

The rearrangement links TRBV10-3 to TRBJ2-1, with 9 bases matching TRBD1. V lost 5 bases, J lost 2 bases, and 4 bases stayed unmatched. The CDR3 is 15 amino acids. Germline CDR1 and CDR2: ENHRY and SYGVKD. CDR3 sequence (DNA): TGTGCCATCAGTCCGGGACAGGGCCCCTACAATGAGCAGTTCTTC. This encodes CAISPGQGPYNEQFF.

The CDR3 bases are TGTGCCAGCAGTTACGAGGTTAATTCACCCCTCCACTTT. Protein: CASSYEVNSPLHF. The chain recombines TRBV6-5 with TRBJ1-6, with D unclear. This CDR3 is 13 amino acids long. Germline V gives CDR1 MNHEY, CDR2 SVGAGI. V was trimmed by 2 bases and J by 6 bases, leaving 5 bases between them.

The chain couples TRBV6-5 to TRBJ2-5, with a weak D call TRBD2 (5 bases). CDR1 is MNHEY and CDR2 is SVGAGI in the germline V gene. Trimming cost V 0 bases and J 4 bases, with 12 bases left between them. This CDR3 has 15 residues. In DNA, the CDR3 is TGTGCCAGCAGTTACTCGCGGAGGCCGGTAGAGACCCAGTACTTC. Its protein product is CASSYSRRPVETQYF.

The chain links TRBV30 to TRBJ2-1; 11 bases line up with TRBD2. This CDR3 has 19 amino acids. V gave up 0 bases and J gave up 0 bases; unmatched junction bases: 10. Germline lookup yields CDR1 GTSNPN and CDR2 SVGIG (reference sequence). The CDR3 DNA reads TGTGCCTGGAGTGTACGTGCTAGCGGGAGGCCGGTCTCCTACAATGAGCAGTTCTTC. Residues: CAWSVRASGRPVSYNEQFF.

V and J are TRBV6-4 and TRBJ2-3, with D unclear. CDR1 and CDR2 (germline): MRHNA, SNTAGT. V dropped 4 bases and J dropped 0 bases, with 8 bases sitting between them. CDR3 length: 14 amino acids. The CDR3 reads CASSVDLSTDTQYF. CDR3 nucleotides: TGTGCCAGCAGTGTGGATCTAAGCACAGATACGCAGTATTTT.

The rearrangement joins TRBV4-1 to TRBJ2-6; 8 bases map to TRBD1. The CDR3 runs to 18 residues. The germline V gene encodes CDR1 MGHRA and CDR2 YSYEKL. V was clipped by 0 bases and J by 2 bases; unmatched bases: 6. The CDR3 sequence is CASSQDQGARTGANVLTF. The CDR3 region has the DNA TGCGCCAGCAGCCAAGATCAGGGGGCGAGGACTGGGGCCAACGTCCTGACTTTC.

The chain recombines TRBV5-4 with TRBJ2-7; 8 bases are a match to TRBD2. Germline assignment: CDR1 SGHNT and CDR2 YYREEE (reference sequence). V was clipped by 3 bases and J by 6 bases; unmatched bases: 5. This CDR3 contains 13 residues. The CDR3 reads CASSSRLAREQYF. CDR3 nucleotides: TGTGCCAGCAGCTCTCGACTAGCGCGCGAGCAGTACTTC.

This chain uses TRBV27 with TRBJ1-1; TRBD1 might be the D (6 bases). The CDR3 is 15 residues long. Trimming pared 0 bases from V and 1 base from J, leaving 9 bases between. Germline V gene data show CDR1 as MNHEY and CDR2 as SMNVEV (reference sequence). The CDR3: CASSLSGQKNTEAFF. DNA for the CDR3: TGTGCCAGCAGTTTATCTGGACAGAAGAACACTGAAGCTTTCTTT.

This clone occurred once. The chain links TRBV11-2 to TRBJ2-7; D may correspond to TRBD1 or TRBD2 (5 bases each). V gave up 6 bases and J gave up 2 bases, with 14 bases separating them. In germline, CDR1 is SGHAT, CDR2 FQNNGV. The CDR3 runs to 14 residues. CDR3 coding DNA: TGTGCCAGCAGTCCATACCGGGACGCCTACGAGCAGTACTTC. Its translation: CASSPYRDAYEQYF.

The V and J genes are TRBV7-6 and TRBJ1-1; D unresolved. CDR3 length: 13 residues. The germline CDR1 and CDR2 sequences are SGHVS and FNYEAQ. The germline V and J ends were trimmed by 5 bases and 1 base, with 8 bases remaining between them. CDR3 DNA sequence: TGTGCCAGCAGCAGTACACCGAACACTGAAGCTTTCTTT. Translating it yields CASSSTPNTEAFF.

As to this clone: Germline and junction disagree at one end, which may indicate a read error. The CDR3 bases are TGCGCCAGCAGCCAGGACACCGGGACGGTCCTAGTCTTC. The encoded protein is CASSQDTGTVLVF. The chain links TRBV4-3 to TRBJ2-1; D tentatively reads TRBD1 or TRBD2 (5 bases each). Germline CDR1 reads LGHNA; CDR2 reads YSLEER. This CDR3 contains 13 residues.

This chain joins TRBV15 and TRBJ2-3; 9 bases fit TRBD2. The V gene end was trimmed by 4 bases and the J gene end by 4 bases; junction bases not matched to a gene: 18. The germline V gene encodes CDR1 LNHNV and CDR2 YYDKDF (reference sequence). CDR3 size: 19 residues. The CDR3 coding sequence is TGTGCCACCAGCACCTCGAACCTCTCTCCCGCGGGGGGGCCAGATACGCAGTATTTT. This translates into CATSTSNLSPAGGPDTQYF.

J is TRBJ1-1 and V is TRBV11-2; D unclear. With 1 base removed from V and 8 bases from J, the gap between germline ends came to 14 bases. The CDR3 is 14 amino acids. CDR1 is SGHAT and CDR2 is FQNNGV in the germline V gene. CDR3 bases: TGTGCCAGCAGCTTAGCCCCTTATGTGTCGGAAGCTTTCTTT. Its protein is CASSLAPYVSEAFF. Full variable domain (outside the CDR3, taken from reference TRBV11-2 and TRBJ1-1): EAGVAQSPRYKIIEKRQSVAFWCNPISGHATLYWYQQILGQGPKLLIQFQNNGVVDDSQLPKDRFSAERLKGVDSTLKIQPAKLEDSAVYLCASSLAPYVSEAFFGQGTRLTVV.